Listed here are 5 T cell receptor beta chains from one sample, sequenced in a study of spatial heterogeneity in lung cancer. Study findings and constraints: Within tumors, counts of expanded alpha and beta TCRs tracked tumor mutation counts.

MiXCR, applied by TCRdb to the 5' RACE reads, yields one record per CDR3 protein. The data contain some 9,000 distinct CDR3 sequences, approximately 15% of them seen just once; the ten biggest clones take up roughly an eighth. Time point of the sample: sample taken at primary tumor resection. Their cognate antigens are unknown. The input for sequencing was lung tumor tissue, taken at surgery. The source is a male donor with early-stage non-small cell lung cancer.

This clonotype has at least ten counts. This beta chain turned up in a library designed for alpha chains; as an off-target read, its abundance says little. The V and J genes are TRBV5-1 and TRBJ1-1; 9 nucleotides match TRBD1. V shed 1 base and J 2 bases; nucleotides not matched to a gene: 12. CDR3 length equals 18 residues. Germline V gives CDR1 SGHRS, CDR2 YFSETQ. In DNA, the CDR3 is TGCGCCAGCAGCTTGTTTTCTAGGACAGGGGTGGGCAACACTGAAGCTTTCTTT. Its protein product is CASSLFSRTGVGNTEAFF.

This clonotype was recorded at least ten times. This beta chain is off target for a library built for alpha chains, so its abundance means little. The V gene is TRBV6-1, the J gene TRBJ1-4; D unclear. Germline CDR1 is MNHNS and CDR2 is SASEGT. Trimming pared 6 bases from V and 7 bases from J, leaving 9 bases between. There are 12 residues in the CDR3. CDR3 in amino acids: CASRPEREKLFF. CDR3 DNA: TGTGCCAGCAGACCAGAACGTGAAAAACTGTTTTTT.

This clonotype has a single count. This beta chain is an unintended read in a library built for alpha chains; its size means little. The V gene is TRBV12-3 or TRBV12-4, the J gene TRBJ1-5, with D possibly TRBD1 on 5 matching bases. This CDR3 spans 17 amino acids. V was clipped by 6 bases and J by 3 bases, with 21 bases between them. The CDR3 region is CASRKPVGTAYNQPQHF. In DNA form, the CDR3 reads TGTGCCAGCAGGAAGCCGGTGGGGACGGCTTACAATCAGCCCCAGCATTTT.

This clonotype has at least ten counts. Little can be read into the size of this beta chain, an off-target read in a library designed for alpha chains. This chain's CDR3 is CASKTGGEKTQYF. The DNA for the CDR3 is TGTGCCAGTAAAACAGGGGGCGAAAAGACCCAGTACTTC. The genes are TRBV19 and TRBJ2-5, with TRBD1 identical over 9 bases. In germline, CDR1 is LNHDA, CDR2 SQIVND (reference sequence). With 7 bases clipped from V and 6 bases from J, the junction kept 6 bases outside the gene matches. This CDR3 has 13 amino acids.

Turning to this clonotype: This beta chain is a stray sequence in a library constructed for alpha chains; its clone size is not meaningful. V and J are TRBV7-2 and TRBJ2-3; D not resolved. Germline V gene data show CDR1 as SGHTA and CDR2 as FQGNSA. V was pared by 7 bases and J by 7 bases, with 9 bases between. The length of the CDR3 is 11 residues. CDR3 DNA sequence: TGTGCCAGCACCGTGACAAATACGCAGTATTTT. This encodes CASTVTNTQYF.